Each of the 6 T cell receptor beta chains below was sequenced from the same sample in a study of blood T cell repertoires in COVID-19. Data came from immunoSEQ multiplex PCR; TCRdb stores just in-frame clones and leaves some out. Of 150,000 to 200,000 clones detected, 85% appear once; the ten largest clones hold 3.3%. The sample consisted of peripheral blood. The receptors shown here come from a human donor with acute or convalescent COVID-19. The donor label of this sample is uncertain.

This clone appeared a few times. The V and J genes are TRBV18 and TRBJ2-7; D remains unclear. The CDR3 sequence is 13 residues long. Trimming removed 2 bases from V and 1 base from J, with 6 bases in between. Germline CDR1 is KGHSH and CDR2 is LQKENI. CDR3 nucleotide sequence: TGTGCCAGCTCACCATCCAAATCCTACGAGCAGTACTTC. Translation: CASSPSKSYEQYF. The full variable domain, in which reference TRBV18 and TRBJ2-7 provide the parts outside the CDR3, is NAGVMQNPRHLVRRRGQEARLRCSPMKGHSHVYWYRQLPEEGLKFMVYLQKENIIDESGMPKERFSAEFPKEGPSILRIQQVVRGDSAAYFCASSPSKSYEQYFGPGTRLTVT.

CDR3 residues: CASSGEAYEQYF. The CDR3, as DNA: TGTGCCAGCAGTGGGGAGGCCTACGAGCAGTACTTC. This sequence joins TRBV12-3 or TRBV12-4 and TRBJ2-7, with D possibly matching TRBD2 (6 bases). CDR3 length: 12 amino acids. V lost 5 bases and J 2 bases, leaving 7 bases between the germline ends.

The chain recombines TRBV7-2 with TRBJ2-7; TRBD2 agrees at 10 bases. V lost 4 bases and J lost 3; bases outside the gene matches: 9. CDR1 and CDR2 from the germline V gene are SGHTA and FQGNSA. CDR3 size: 16 residues. The CDR3 sequence: CASSWGLSGGVYEQYF. The CDR3 nucleotides read TGTGCCAGCAGCTGGGGCCTCAGCGGGGGGGTCTACGAGCAGTACTTC.

The chain uses TRBV6-1 and TRBJ1-4; unclear D gene. The V end was cut by 1 base, the J end by 12 bases, with 12 bases between. The CDR3 spans 13 residues. Germline values: CDR1 MNHNS, CDR2 SASEGT. The CDR3: CASSEVREGELFF. The CDR3 coding sequence is TGTGCCAGCAGTGAAGTTCGGGAGGGAGAACTGTTTTTT.

The CDR3 spells CASSLGDRAYGYTF. CDR3 DNA sequence: TGCGCCAGCAGCTTGGGAGACAGGGCCTATGGCTACACCTTC. This chain connects TRBV5-1 to TRBJ1-2; TRBD1 matches 7 bases. The CDR3 runs 14 residues. The germline V gene encodes CDR1 SGHRS and CDR2 YFSETQ. Trimming took 0 bases from V and 4 from J; bases not matched to a gene: 3.

This clone was counted only a few times. This chain uses TRBV5-1 with TRBJ2-7; TRBD1 aligns across 7 bases. The CDR3 loop spans 11 amino acids. Trimming took 0 bases from V and 10 from J; bases not matched to a gene: 1. Germline V CDR1 and CDR2: SGHRS, YFSETQ. The CDR3 reads CASSLGQGQYF. CDR3 nucleotide sequence: TGCGCCAGCAGCTTGGGACAGGGCCAGTACTTC.